This T cell receptor (beta chain) was sequenced during a study of shared clonotypes between healthy human individuals. The trim removed 6 bases at V and 4 bases at J, leaving 3 bases unmatched. Per the germline V gene, CDR1 is SQVTM and CDR2 is ANQGSEA. CDR3 length equals 13 residues. Notes on this clone: Its antigen is unidentified.

Caucasian adults residing in Nashville, Tennessee made up all the donors. Original analysis: Filtering differed, since immunoSEQ gave only junction sequences and no quality scores. Using immunoSEQ multiplex PCR, the repertoire was profiled, and TCRdb retains in-frame clones only, with some absent. The V and J calls and clone size come from that table; D and trimming were worked out from the DNA. There are roughly 380,000 clones in the sample; 95% to 97% occur only once, and 0.32% lies in the top ten. Notes on the study in general: Clonotypes that were shared across a few donors made up around 5% of naive CD4 clonotypes. Represented diversity, genetic and exposure-history alike, was limited by few donors.

Source material: memory CD8+ T cells sorted from blood. Subset specified: CD45RO+ cells pooled with CCR7-negative TemRA cells. This receptor was taken from a young man in good health. This sequence joins TRBV29-1 and TRBJ2-7; 13 bases line up with TRBD2. CDR3: CSVRTSGGYEQYF. In DNA, the CDR3 is TGCAGCGTGAGGACTAGCGGGGGATACGAGCAGTACTTC.